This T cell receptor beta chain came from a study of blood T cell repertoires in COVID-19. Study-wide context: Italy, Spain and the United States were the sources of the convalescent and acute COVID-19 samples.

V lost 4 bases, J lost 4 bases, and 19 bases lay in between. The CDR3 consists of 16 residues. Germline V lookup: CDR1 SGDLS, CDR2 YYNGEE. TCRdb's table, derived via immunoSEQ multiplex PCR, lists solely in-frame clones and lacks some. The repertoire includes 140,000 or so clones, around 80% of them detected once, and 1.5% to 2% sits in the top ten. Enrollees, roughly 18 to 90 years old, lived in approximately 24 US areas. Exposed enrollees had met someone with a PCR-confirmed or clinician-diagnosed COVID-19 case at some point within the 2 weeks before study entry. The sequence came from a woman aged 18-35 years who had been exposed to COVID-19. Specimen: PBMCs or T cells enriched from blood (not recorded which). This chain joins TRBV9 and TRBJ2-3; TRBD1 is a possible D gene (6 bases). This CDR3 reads CASSPRQATGSDTQYF. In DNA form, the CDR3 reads TGTGCCAGCAGCCCCCGACAGGCGACGGGGTCAGATACGCAGTATTTT.